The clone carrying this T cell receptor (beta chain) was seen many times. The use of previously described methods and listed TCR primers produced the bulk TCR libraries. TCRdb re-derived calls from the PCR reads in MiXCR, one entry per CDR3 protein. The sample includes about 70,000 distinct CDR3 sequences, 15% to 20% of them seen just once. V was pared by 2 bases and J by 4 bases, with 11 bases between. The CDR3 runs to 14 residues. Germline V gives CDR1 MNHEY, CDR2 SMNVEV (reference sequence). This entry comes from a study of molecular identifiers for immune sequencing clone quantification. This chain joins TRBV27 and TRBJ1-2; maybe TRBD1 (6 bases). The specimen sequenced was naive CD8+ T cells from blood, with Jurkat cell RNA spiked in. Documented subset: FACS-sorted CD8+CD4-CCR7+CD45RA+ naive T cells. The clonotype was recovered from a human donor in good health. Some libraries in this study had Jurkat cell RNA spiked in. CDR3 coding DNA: TGTGCCAGCAGTTTAGTCGGAGGGGGCTATGGCTACACCTTC. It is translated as CASSLVGGGYGYTF.